The next 15 T cell receptor beta chains were all read from a single sample in a study of Ad26.COV2.S vaccination and SARS-CoV-2 variants. The treatment denotes: around 19 received Ad26.COV2.S at low or high dose, single or two shots; 5 received placebo; per-sample allocation not given. At day 63 after the first vaccine or placebo injection, samples were drawn. Some clones are missing from TCRdb's copy, which holds only in-frame ones; the method was immunoSEQ multiplex PCR. In the table there are hundreds of thousands of clones, about 90% of which are singletons. The starting material was peripheral blood, obtained in a trial of Ad26.COV2.S vaccine versus placebo. The receptor source for this set is a person between 18 and 59 years old who received the Ad26.COV2.S COVID-19 vaccine or a placebo.

This sequence joins TRBV10-2 and TRBJ1-1; maybe TRBD1 (5 bases). Deletions cut 7 bases from V and 5 bases from J, with 11 bases between. CDR1 WSHSY and CDR2 SAAADI come from the germline V gene. The CDR3 is 12 residues long. The CDR3 region is CASTRQGTEAFF. Here the CDR3 DNA reads TGCGCCAGCACTCGCCAGGGTACTGAAGCTTTCTTT.

The rearrangement uses TRBV6-2 or TRBV6-3 and TRBJ1-1; 9 nucleotides align to TRBD1. The ends lost 5 bases at V and 4 bases at J; junction bases unmatched: 8. The CDR3 runs to 15 residues. The germline gives CDR1 MNHEY, CDR2 SVGEGT. DNA of the CDR3: TGTGCCAGCAGTCGGGCCGACAGGGGGGTCACTGAAGCTTTCTTT. It specifies CASSRADRGVTEAFF.

This sequence joins TRBV6-1 and TRBJ2-4, with TRBD1 matching over 9 bases. Unmatched junction bases numbered 1, after V lost 2 bases and J lost 8 bases. The CDR3 loop spans 13 amino acids. Germline V gene sequence: CDR1 MNHNS, CDR2 SASEGT. For the CDR3, the DNA is TGTGCCAGCAGTGAACGGGACAGGGACATTCAGTACTTC. Protein: CASSERDRDIQYF.

The genes are TRBV30 and TRBJ2-3; D might be TRBD2 (5 bases). CDR3 length equals 12 residues. V lost 1 base and J lost 7, with 9 bases in between. Germline V gene sequence: CDR1 GTSNPN, CDR2 SVGIG (reference sequence). The CDR3 protein is CAWSATGNTQYF. The CDR3 DNA follows: TGTGCCTGGAGTGCCACGGGGAATACGCAGTATTTT.

The rearrangement joins TRBV4-3 to TRBJ1-6; weak D call: TRBD1 (5 bases). Germline CDR1 LGHNA, CDR2 YSLEER. V lost 4 bases, J lost 9 bases, and 22 bases lay in between. The CDR3 is made up of 17 amino acids. CDR3 in DNA: TGCGCCAGCAGCCTTAAGACGGGGGATCTCTGGGGTTCACCCCTCCACTTT. Its translation is CASSLKTGDLWGSPLHF.

The J gene is TRBJ2-2, the V gene TRBV28; D ambiguous. Per germline, CDR1 MDHEN and CDR2 SYDVKM. The CDR3 is 12 amino acids. The V gene lost 2 bases and the J gene lost 4 bases, with 2 bases spanning the gap. The CDR3 nucleotides are TGTGCCAGCAGTTTAGTCACCGGGGAGCTGTTTTTT. Translation gives CASSLVTGELFF.

J is TRBJ1-5 and V is TRBV6-1; no clear D gene. The CDR3 has 13 amino acids. The germline gives CDR1 MNHNS, CDR2 SASEGT. V lost 1 base and J 6 bases, leaving 7 bases between the germline ends. CDR3 residues: CASSEVVGQPQHF. DNA for the CDR3: TGTGCCAGCAGTGAAGTGGTAGGTCAGCCCCAGCATTTT.

This clone was counted once. This sequence joins TRBV7-2 and TRBJ1-1; the D is unclear. With 5 bases removed from V and 1 base from J, the gap between germline ends came to 14 bases. Looked up from germline, CDR1 is SGHTA and CDR2 is FQGNSA. CDR3 length: 15 amino acids. The CDR3: CASSTQPYANTEAFF. The CDR3 DNA reads TGTGCCAGCAGCACCCAACCGTATGCGAACACTGAAGCTTTCTTT.

This chain uses TRBV19 with TRBJ1-2; 8 nucleotides line up with TRBD1. From germline, CDR1 is LNHDA and CDR2 SQIVND (reference sequence). There are 18 residues in the CDR3. Germline trimming cut 4 bases from V and 6 bases from J; bases unmatched to any gene: 19. This chain's CDR3 is CASSRQITSGQGSDGYTF. The CDR3 coding sequence is TGTGCCAGTAGTAGACAAATCACCTCCGGACAGGGATCGGATGGCTACACCTTC.

The chain couples TRBV5-6 to TRBJ1-4; D is uncertain. The CDR3 extends over 14 amino acids. V was cut by 2 bases and J by 3 bases, with 8 bases left in between. Looked up from germline, CDR1 is SGHDT and CDR2 is YYEEEE. CDR3 sequence (DNA): TGTGCCAGCAGCTTATACGGATCTAATGAAAAACTGTTTTTT. Protein sequence: CASSLYGSNEKLFF.

This chain connects TRBV9 to TRBJ2-2; 7 positions match TRBD1. CDR1 SGDLS and CDR2 YYNGEE come from the germline V gene. Germline trimming cut 3 bases from V and 0 bases from J; bases unmatched to any gene: 8. The CDR3 has 17 amino acids. The CDR3 DNA reads as TGTGCCAGCAGCGGCCGCTGGGACAGCGCGAACACCGGGGAGCTGTTTTTT. Its protein product is CASSGRWDSANTGELFF.

This clone came up once. The chain has TRBV24-1 and TRBJ2-5; 9 bases align to TRBD1. V lost 3 bases to trimming and J lost 2 bases; unmatched junction nucleotides: 15. There are 19 residues in the CDR3. CDR1 is KGHDR and CDR2 is SFDVKD in the germline V gene. The CDR3: CATSDAGQGVWPGQETQYF. For the CDR3, the DNA is TGTGCCACCAGTGATGCGGGACAGGGTGTTTGGCCAGGACAAGAGACCCAGTACTTC.

The chain joins TRBV27 to TRBJ2-5; D is undetermined. Germline CDR1 MNHEY, CDR2 SMNVEV (reference sequence). Trimming stripped 5 bases from V and 4 bases from J, with 5 bases between. The CDR3 is 11 amino acids. The CDR3 loop is CASSKGETQYF. The DNA of the CDR3 is TGTGCCAGCAGTAAAGGAGAGACCCAGTACTTC.

The rearrangement uses TRBV27 and TRBJ1-6, with a weak D call TRBD1 (5 bases). This CDR3 is built from 13 residues. CDR1 is MNHEY and CDR2 is SMNVEV in the germline V gene (reference sequence). V dropped 4 bases and J dropped 11 bases, with 12 bases sitting between them. The DNA for the CDR3 is TGTGCCAGCAGTTCCAGGGAGTCCGCACCCCTCCACTTT. Translated, it gives CASSSRESAPLHF.

This chain uses TRBV19 with TRBJ2-2; the D gene is possibly TRBD1 (5 bases). The CDR3 totals 14 residues. Germline V CDR1 and CDR2: LNHDA, SQIVND (reference sequence). Trimming left V 10 bases short and J 2 bases short, with 14 bases between. The CDR3 DNA reads TGTGCCACCAAACGACAGATCAACACCGGGGAGCTGTTTTTT. Protein sequence: CATKRQINTGELFF.